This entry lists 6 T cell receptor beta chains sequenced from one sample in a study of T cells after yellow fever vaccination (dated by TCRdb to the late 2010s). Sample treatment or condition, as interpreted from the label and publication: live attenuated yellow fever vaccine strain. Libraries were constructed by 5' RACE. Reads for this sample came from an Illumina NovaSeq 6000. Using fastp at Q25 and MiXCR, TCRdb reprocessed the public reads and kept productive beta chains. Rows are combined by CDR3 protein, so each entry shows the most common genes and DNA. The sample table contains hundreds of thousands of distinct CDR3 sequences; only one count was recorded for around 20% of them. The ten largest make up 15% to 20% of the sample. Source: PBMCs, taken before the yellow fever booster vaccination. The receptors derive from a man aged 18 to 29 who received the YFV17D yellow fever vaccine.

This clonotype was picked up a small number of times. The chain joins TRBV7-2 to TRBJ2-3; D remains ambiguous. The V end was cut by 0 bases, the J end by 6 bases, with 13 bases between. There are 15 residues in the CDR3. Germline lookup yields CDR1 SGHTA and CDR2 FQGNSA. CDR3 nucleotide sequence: TGTGCCAGCAGCTTAGCGCGAGCCCGTGCGGATACGCAGTATTTT. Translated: CASSLARARADTQYF.

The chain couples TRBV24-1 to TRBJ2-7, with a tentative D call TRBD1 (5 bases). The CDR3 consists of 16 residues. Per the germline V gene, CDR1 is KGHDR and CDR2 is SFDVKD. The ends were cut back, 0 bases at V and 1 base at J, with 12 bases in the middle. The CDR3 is CATSDLGATVSYEQYV. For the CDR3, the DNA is TGTGCCACCAGTGATTTGGGGGCGACAGTTTCCTACGAGCAGTACGTC.

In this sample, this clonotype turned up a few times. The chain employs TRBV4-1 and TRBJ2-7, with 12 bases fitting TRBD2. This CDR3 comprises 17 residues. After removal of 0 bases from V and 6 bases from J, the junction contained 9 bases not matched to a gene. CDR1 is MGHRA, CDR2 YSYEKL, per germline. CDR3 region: CASSQELGLAGVLEQYF. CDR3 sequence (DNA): TGCGCCAGCAGCCAAGAATTGGGACTAGCGGGCGTTCTCGAGCAGTACTTC.

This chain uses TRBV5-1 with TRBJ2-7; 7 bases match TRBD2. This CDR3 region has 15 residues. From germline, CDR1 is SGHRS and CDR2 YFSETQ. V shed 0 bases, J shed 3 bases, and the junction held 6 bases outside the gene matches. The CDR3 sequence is CASSLVVAGVYEQYF. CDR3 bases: TGCGCCAGCAGCTTGGTCGTTGCGGGGGTCTACGAGCAGTACTTC.

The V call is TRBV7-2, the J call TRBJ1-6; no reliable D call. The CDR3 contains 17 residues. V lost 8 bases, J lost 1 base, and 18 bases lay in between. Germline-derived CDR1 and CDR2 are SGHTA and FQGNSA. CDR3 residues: CASRPRVGSSYNSPLHF. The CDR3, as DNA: TGTGCCAGCCGCCCAAGGGTGGGCAGTTCCTATAATTCACCCCTCCACTTT.

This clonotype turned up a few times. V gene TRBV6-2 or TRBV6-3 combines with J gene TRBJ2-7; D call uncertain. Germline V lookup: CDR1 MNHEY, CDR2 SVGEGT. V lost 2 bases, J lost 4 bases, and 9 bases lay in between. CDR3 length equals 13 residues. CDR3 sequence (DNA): TGTGCCAGCAGTTACGCTGTTGAATACGAGCAGTACGTC. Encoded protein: CASSYAVEYEQYV.